The 8 T cell receptor beta chains in this list originate from one sample, sequenced in a study of T cells in Graves' hyperthyroidism and ophthalmopathy. The source material, RNA transcripts, was used to amplify TCR beta CDR3 regions. The TCR CDR3 was amplified in a first-round RT-PCR using the HTBI primer set. TCRdb passed the multiplex PCR reads through MiXCR, listing each CDR3 protein once. The table includes hundreds of thousands of distinct CDR3 sequences, roughly 15% detected once. The sample was blood. Receptors were obtained from a woman in her fifties or sixties with Graves' ophthalmopathy.

The V and J genes are TRBV12-5 and TRBJ2-1, with D maybe TRBD2 (5 bases). Trimming left V 0 bases short and J 2 bases short, with 11 bases between. This CDR3 region has 16 residues. CDR1 is LGHNT, CDR2 FRNRAP, per germline. The chain's CDR3 is CASGLVSSRTYNEQFF. The DNA of the CDR3 is TGTGCTAGTGGTTTGGTTTCTAGCAGAACCTACAATGAGCAGTTCTTC. The complete variable domain, with remaining parts taken from reference TRBV12-5 and TRBJ2-1, reads DARVTQTPRHKVTEMGQEVTMRCQPILGHNTVFWYRQTMMQGLELLAYFRNRAPLDDSGMPKDRFSAEMPDATLATLKIQPSEPRDSAVYFCASGLVSSRTYNEQFFGPGTRLTVL.

This clonotype was counted at least ten times. The chain employs TRBV28 and TRBJ2-1; 7 nucleotides match TRBD2. The CDR3 contains 14 residues. Losses at the gene ends were 7 bases for V and 6 bases for J; bases not matched to a gene: 9. CDR1 is MDHEN and CDR2 is SYDVKM in the germline V gene. DNA for the CDR3: TGTGCCAGCATAGGGGCGGGAGCGGTCAATGAGCAGTTCTTC. Encoded protein: CASIGAGAVNEQFF.

The chain links TRBV4-2 to TRBJ1-2; D gene unclear. The ends were cut back, 0 bases at V and 4 bases at J, with 9 bases in the middle. The length of the CDR3 is 14 residues. Germline V lookup: CDR1 LGHNA, CDR2 YNFKEQ. The CDR3 DNA follows: TGTGCCAGCAGCCAAGATCACAATTCCTATGGCTACACCTTC. Residues: CASSQDHNSYGYTF.

The chain joins TRBV7-9 to TRBJ1-4; no definite D call. CDR3 size: 11 residues. V lost 3 bases, J lost 10 bases, and 6 bases lay in between. Looked up from germline, CDR1 is SEHNR and CDR2 is FQNEAQ (reference sequence). The CDR3 DNA sequence: TGTGCCAGCAGCTTTTCCGTAAAACTGTTTTTT. This translates into CASSFSVKLFF.

This clonotype was found many times. The chain links TRBV20-1 to TRBJ2-3; 7 bases agree with TRBD2. After removal of 3 bases from V and 3 bases from J, the junction contained 9 bases not matched to a gene. The length of the CDR3 is 15 residues. CDR1 and CDR2 (germline): DFQATT, SNEGSKA (reference sequence). The DNA of the CDR3 is TGCAGTGCTAGTAAGGCTAGCGGTTGGACAGATACGCAGTATTTT. It yields the protein CSASKASGWTDTQYF.

This clonotype was counted ten times or more. This CDR3 reads CASSLGRVGEQYF. The DNA for the CDR3 is TGTGCCAGCAGTTTGGGACGCGTCGGCGAGCAGTACTTC. J is TRBJ2-7 and V is TRBV28; TRBD1 or TRBD2 may be the D gene (5 bases each). This CDR3 has 13 amino acids. CDR1 and CDR2 (germline): MDHEN, SYDVKM. Trimming stripped 3 bases from V and 6 bases from J, with 12 bases between.

This clonotype was picked up a small number of times. V and J are TRBV28 and TRBJ2-1; perhaps TRBD1 as D (5 bases). The germline CDR1 and CDR2 sequences are MDHEN and SYDVKM. V was shortened by 7 bases and J by 2 bases, with 9 bases between the two germline ends. CDR3 length: 13 amino acids. CDR3 protein: CASTSTAYNEQFF. The CDR3 DNA follows: TGTGCCAGCACTTCGACAGCCTACAATGAGCAGTTCTTC. The variable domain in full, with the rest retrieved from reference TRBV28 and TRBJ2-1, is DVKVTQSSRYLVKRTGEKVFLECVQDMDHENMFWYRQDPGLGLRLIYFSYDVKMKEKGDIPEGYSVSREKKERFSLILESASTNQTSMYLCASTSTAYNEQFFGPGTRLTVL.

The sample holds a few counts of this clonotype. The J gene is TRBJ1-3, the V gene TRBV27; 8 bases are a match to TRBD1. CDR1 and CDR2 (germline): MNHEY, SMNVEV (reference sequence). The CDR3 covers 15 residues. J was trimmed by 5 bases and V by 4 bases; bases with no gene match: 7. CDR3 sequence: CASSSLTGVRNTIYF. The CDR3 nucleotides are TGTGCCAGCAGTTCCCTGACAGGGGTTAGAAACACCATATATTTT.